The present T cell receptor beta chain was sequenced within a study of cytomegalovirus exposure and HLA in healthy donors. The PCR used 60 Vbeta and 13 Jbeta primers. Generated by immunoSEQ multiplex PCR, the TCRdb table keeps only in-frame clones and is missing some. Of about 160,000 clones in the sample, roughly four fifths were seen once. Study-level points and caveats: CMV serostatus was the sole immune exposure data available. In the analysis, some V segments, TRBV6-2 and TRBV6-3 included, were excluded as indistinguishable. TCR beta sequences reportedly predicted most subjects' HLA-A and HLA-B alleles accurately.

As to this clone: Its matching antigen is unknown.

The length of the CDR3 is 15 residues. The V gene's germline CDR1 is SGHTA and CDR2 FQGNSA. Losses at the gene ends were 3 bases for V and 7 bases for J; bases not matched to a gene: 4. Material: PBMCs. The genes are TRBV7-2 and TRBJ2-1; 12 bases agree with TRBD2. The source is a middle-aged man in good health and CMV-seronegative. CDR3 DNA sequence: TGTGCCAGCAGCTTGACTAGCGGGAGTCATAATGAGCAGTTCTTC. This translates into CASSLTSGSHNEQFF.